The T cell receptor beta chain described here comes from a study of metastatic and nonmetastatic thyroid tumors. Overall study: Repertoires from blood and tumor or nodule tissue of malignant and benign thyroid patients were compared. Study-level points and caveats: Compared with benign nodules, malignant thyroid tumors were reported to have significantly higher TCR beta diversity in both blood and tumor.

Original handling: CDR3 differences across clinicopathological groups were used to build a distant-metastasis classifier for papillary thyroid cancer. MiXCR reprocessed the PCR reads for TCRdb. The V and J calls shown here were made by TCRdb, not taken from the authors' results. Here the sample spans under 7,500 clones, around 3% being singletons. The CDR3 has 16 amino acids. V was clipped by 6 bases and J by 4 bases; unmatched bases: 11. Germline V lookup: CDR1 DFQATT, CDR2 SNEGSKA (reference sequence). No patient had received any treatment before thyroid surgery. A remark on this clone: The antigen is not known.

V usage is TRBV20-1 and J usage is TRBJ2-2; TRBD1 agrees at 10 bases. This receptor was taken from a female donor with papillary thyroid cancer or a benign thyroid nodule (not recorded which). Some clones in this sample may be carry-over from other donors' samples. The specimen was tumor tissue. CDR3 sequence reads: CSAGPRTGGITGELFF. The CDR3, as DNA: TGCAGTGCCGGTCCCAGGACAGGGGGTATCACCGGGGAGCTGTTTTTT.